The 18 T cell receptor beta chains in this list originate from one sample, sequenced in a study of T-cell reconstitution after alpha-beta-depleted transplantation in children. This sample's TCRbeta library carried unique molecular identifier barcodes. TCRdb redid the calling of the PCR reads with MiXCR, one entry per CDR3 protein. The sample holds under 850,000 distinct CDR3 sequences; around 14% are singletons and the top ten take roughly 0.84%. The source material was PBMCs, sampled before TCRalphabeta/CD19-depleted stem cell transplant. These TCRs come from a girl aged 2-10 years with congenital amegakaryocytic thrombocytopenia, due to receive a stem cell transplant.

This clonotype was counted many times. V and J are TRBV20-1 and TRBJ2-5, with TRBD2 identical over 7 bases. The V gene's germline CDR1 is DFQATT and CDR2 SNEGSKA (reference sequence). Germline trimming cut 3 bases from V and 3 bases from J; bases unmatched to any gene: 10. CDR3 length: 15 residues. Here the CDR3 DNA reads TGCAGTGCTAGTGGTGCAGGGAGGGAGGAAGAGACCCAGTACTTC. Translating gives CSASGAGREEETQYF.

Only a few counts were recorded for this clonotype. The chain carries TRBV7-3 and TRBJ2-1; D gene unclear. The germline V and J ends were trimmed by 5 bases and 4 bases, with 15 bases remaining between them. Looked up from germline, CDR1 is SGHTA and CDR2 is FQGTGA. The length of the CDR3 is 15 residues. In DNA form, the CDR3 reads TGTGCCAGCAGCCCCCCCCTGACTTATTACAATGAGCAGTTCTTC. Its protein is CASSPPLTYYNEQFF.

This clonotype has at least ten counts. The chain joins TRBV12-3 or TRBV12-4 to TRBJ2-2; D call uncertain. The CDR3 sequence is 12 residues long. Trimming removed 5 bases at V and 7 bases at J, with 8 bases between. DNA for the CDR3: TGTGCCAGCAGTCCCAAGGACGGGGAGCTGTTTTTT. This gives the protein CASSPKDGELFF.

The CDR3 sequence: CASSAARYSAAGNTIYF. The DNA of the CDR3 is TGTGCCAGCTCAGCGGCCCGATATTCAGCCGCTGGAAACACCATATATTTT. The chain employs TRBV18 and TRBJ1-3; D unresolved. CDR3 size: 17 residues. V was cut by 5 bases and J by 2 bases, with 19 bases left in between. The germline V gene has CDR1 KGHSH and CDR2 LQKENI.

The CDR3 DNA reads as TGCAGCGTACTACAGACATTCGACGAGCAGTACTTC. Translation: CSVLQTFDEQYF. The V call is TRBV29-1, the J call TRBJ2-7; no clear D. The CDR3 is 12 amino acids. Germline assignment: CDR1 SQVTM and CDR2 ANQGSEA. V was pared by 6 bases and J by 5 bases, with 14 bases between.

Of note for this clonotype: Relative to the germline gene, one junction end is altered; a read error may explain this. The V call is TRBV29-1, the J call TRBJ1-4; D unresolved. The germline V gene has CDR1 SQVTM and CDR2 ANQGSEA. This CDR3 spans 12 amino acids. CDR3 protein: CSALFVNEKPFF. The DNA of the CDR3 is TGCAGCGCGTTATTCGTAAATGAAAAACCGTTTTTT. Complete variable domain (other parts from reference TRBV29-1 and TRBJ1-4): SAVISQKPSRDICQRGTSLTIQCQVDSQVTMMFWYRQQPGQSLTLIATANQGSEATYESGFVIDKFPISRPNLTFSTLTVSNMSPEDSSIYLCSALFVNEKPFFGSGTQLSVL.

DNA for the CDR3: TGTGCCAGCAGTTCAAACAGAGAGAACACTGAAGCTTTCTTT. This sequence encodes CASSSNRENTEAFF. This sequence joins TRBV12-3 or TRBV12-4 and TRBJ1-1; D unclear. The ends were cut back, 4 bases at V and 1 base at J, with 10 bases in the middle. CDR3 length: 14 amino acids.

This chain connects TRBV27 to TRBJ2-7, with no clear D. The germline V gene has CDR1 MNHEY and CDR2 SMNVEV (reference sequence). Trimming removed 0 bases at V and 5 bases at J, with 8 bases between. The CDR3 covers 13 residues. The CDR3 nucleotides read TGTGCCAGCAGTTTATCGTACCGGGACGAGCAGTACTTC. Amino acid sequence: CASSLSYRDEQYF.

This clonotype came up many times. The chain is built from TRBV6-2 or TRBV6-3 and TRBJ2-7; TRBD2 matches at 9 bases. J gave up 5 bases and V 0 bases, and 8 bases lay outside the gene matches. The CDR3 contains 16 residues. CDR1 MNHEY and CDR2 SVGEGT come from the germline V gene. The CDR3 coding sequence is TGTGCCAGCAGTTACTCGGAGATAGCGGGAGTGAACGAGCAGTACTTC. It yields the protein CASSYSEIAGVNEQYF.

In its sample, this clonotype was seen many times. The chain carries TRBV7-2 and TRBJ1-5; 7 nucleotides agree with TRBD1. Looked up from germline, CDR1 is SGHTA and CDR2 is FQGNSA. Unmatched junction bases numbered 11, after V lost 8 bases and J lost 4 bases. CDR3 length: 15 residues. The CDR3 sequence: CASAYRDSGNQPQHF. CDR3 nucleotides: TGTGCCAGCGCTTACCGGGACAGTGGAAATCAGCCCCAGCATTTT.

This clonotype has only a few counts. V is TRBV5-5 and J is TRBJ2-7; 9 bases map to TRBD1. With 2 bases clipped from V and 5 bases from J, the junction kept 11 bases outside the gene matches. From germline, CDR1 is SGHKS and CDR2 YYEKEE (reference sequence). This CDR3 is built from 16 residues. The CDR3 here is CASSFRWGQGSNEQYF. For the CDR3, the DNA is TGTGCCAGCAGCTTTAGGTGGGGACAGGGATCGAACGAGCAGTACTTC.

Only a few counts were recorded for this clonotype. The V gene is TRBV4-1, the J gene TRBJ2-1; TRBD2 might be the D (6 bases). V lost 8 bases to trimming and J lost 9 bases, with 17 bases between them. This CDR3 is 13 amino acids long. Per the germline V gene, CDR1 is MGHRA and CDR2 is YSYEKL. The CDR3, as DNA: TGCGCCAGCCGGCAGACCGCGGGAAGTGAGCAGTTCTTC. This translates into CASRQTAGSEQFF.

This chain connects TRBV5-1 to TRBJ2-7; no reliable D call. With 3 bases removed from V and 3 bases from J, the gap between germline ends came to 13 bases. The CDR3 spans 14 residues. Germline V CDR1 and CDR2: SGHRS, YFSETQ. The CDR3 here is CASSSATLSYEQYF. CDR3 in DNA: TGCGCCAGCAGCTCCGCCACCCTGAGCTACGAGCAGTACTTC.

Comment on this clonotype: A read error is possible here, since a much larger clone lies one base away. CDR3 in amino acids: CASSWDRGNYGSTF. CDR3 coding DNA: TGCGCCAGCAGCTGGGACAGGGGTAACTATGGCTCCACCTTC. The chain combines TRBV5-1 with TRBJ1-2; 10 bases agree with TRBD1. The CDR3 totals 14 residues. Germline V gene sequence: CDR1 SGHRS, CDR2 YFSETQ.

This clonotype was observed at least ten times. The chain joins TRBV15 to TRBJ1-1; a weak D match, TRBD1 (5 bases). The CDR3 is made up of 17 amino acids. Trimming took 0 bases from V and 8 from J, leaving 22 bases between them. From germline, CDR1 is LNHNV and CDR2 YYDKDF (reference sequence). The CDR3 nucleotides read TGTGCCACCAGCAGAGATTTTCAGGGCCCTGCCGCTCGCGAAGCTTTCTTT. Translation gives CATSRDFQGPAAREAFF.

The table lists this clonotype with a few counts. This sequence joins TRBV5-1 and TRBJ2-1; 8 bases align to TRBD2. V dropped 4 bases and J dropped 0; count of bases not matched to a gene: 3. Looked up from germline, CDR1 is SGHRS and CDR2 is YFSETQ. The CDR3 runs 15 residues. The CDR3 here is CASSRSGGSYNEQFF. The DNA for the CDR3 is TGCGCCAGCAGCAGAAGCGGGGGCTCCTACAATGAGCAGTTCTTC.

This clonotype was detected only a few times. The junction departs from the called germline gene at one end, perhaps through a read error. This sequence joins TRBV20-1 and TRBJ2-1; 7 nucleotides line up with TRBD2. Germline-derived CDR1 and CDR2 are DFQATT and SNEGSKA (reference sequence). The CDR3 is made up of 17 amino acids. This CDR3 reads CCARDIAGPTTYNEQFF. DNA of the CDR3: TGCTGTGCTAGAGACATAGCGGGTCCCACCACTTACAATGAGCAGTTCTTC.

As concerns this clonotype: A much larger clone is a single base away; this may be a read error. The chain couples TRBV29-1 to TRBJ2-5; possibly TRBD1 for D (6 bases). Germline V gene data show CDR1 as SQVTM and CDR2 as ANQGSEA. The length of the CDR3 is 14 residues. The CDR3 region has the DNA TGCAGCGCGGTCGGACAGTGGACCCAAGAGAACCAGTACTTC. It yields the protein CSAVGQWTQENQYF.